Listed below are T cell receptor beta chains from one sample, sequenced in a study of blood T cells in healthy people across ages. TCRdb redid the calling of the 5' RACE reads with MiXCR, one entry per CDR3 protein. The sample shows under 1,000,000 distinct CDR3 sequences, about half of them seen only once. Sequencing was done on a sample of blood. All receptors derive from a man aged 80 or over in good health. CDR3s include the opening cysteine and the closing phenylalanine or tryptophan. A D gene is named only where the DNA matches it firmly. Clone size is not always given. Where it is, it says once, few, many or a class for expanded clones.

J gene | D gene | V gene | clone size | CDR3 DNA | CDR3 protein
TRBJ2-6 | TRBD1 | TRBV6-2/TRBV6-3 | - | TGTGCCAGCAGCCACACAGGGGCCTCTGGGGCCAACGTCCTGACTTTC | CASSHTGASGANVLTF
TRBJ1-1 | - | TRBV27 | - | TGTGCCAGCGCCTCTGAGGGGAGAGCTTTCTTT | CASASEGRAFF
TRBJ2-4 | - | TRBV29-1 | - | TGCAGCGTTGAAGATTTGGGACGTCCTAAGGAGGAGCAGTACTTC | CSVEDLGRPKEEQYF
TRBJ2-3 | - | TRBV28 | few | TGTGCGACGGCGGGGAGACTCACAGATACGCAGTATTTT | CATAGRLTDTQYF
TRBJ2-3 | TRBD2 | TRBV5-4 | - | TGTGCCAGCAGCTCCAAAGCGGGAGGGCCCACAGATACGCAGTATTTT | CASSSKAGGPTDTQYF
TRBJ2-3 | - | TRBV20-1 | - | TGCAGTGCTAGAGATCCCCAGCGTAACACAGATACGCAGTATTTT | CSARDPQRNTDTQYF
TRBJ2-3 | TRBD1 | TRBV12-3/TRBV12-4 | few | TGTGCCAGCAGCCCCAGGGGGCCCCTCACAGATACGCAGTATTTT | CASSPRGPLTDTQYF
TRBJ2-1 | TRBD1 | TRBV15 | - | TGTGCCACCAGCAGAGGGACAGGGGGCCTGAAGTTCTTC | CATSRGTGGLKFF
TRBJ1-5 | TRBD1 | TRBV28 | - | TGTGCCAGCAGTGGTTGGACAGGTGTAGATCAGCCCCAGCATTTT | CASSGWTGVDQPQHF
TRBJ2-3 | - | TRBV20-1 | few | TGCAGTGCTAGATCACCGGTTGGGTCAGATACGCAGTATTTT | CSARSPVGSDTQYF
TRBJ1-1 | - | TRBV12-3/TRBV12-4 | - | TGTGCCAGCAGGCCGAACAGGGAACAAGGAGCTTTCTTT | CASRPNREQGAFF
TRBJ1-1 | - | TRBV3-1 | - | TGTGCCAGCAGCCAAGGGTCACCTCGGAACACTGAAGCTTTCTTT | CASSQGSPRNTEAFF
TRBJ2-3 | - | TRBV24-1 | few | TGTGCCACCAGTGGCCGGGACACAGATACGCAGTATTTT | CATSGRDTDTQYF
TRBJ2-5 | - | TRBV6-2/TRBV6-3 | few | TGTGCCAGCAGTTACTCGCATGAAGAGACCCAGTACTTC | CASSYSHEETQYF
TRBJ1-6 | - | TRBV4-3 | - | TGCGCCAGCAGCCAAGATGCACAGTCTGGGTCACCCCTCCACTTT | CASSQDAQSGSPLHF
TRBJ2-5 | - | TRBV2 | - | TGTGCCAGTAGACTTGTCCAAGAGACCCAGTACTTC | CASRLVQETQYF
TRBJ2-1 | TRBD2 | TRBV27 | - | TGTGCCAGCAGTCTTAGCGGGAACTACAATGAGCAGTTCTTC | CASSLSGNYNEQFF
TRBJ2-7 | - | TRBV2 | many | TGTGCCAGCAAAGAGACTTACCTCTACGAGCAGTACTTC | CASKETYLYEQYF
TRBJ1-1 | - | TRBV5-4 | - | TGTGCCAGCAGCGAGCCAGGGGTACAATCTGAAGCTTTCTTT | CASSEPGVQSEAFF
TRBJ2-1 | - | TRBV7-3 | - | TGTGCCAGCAGCACGACTCCTAGCTCCTACAATAAGCAGTTCTTC | CASSTTPSSYNKQFF
TRBJ2-1 | TRBD2 | TRBV7-3 | - | TGTGCCAGCAGCCCGTCAGCGGGAGGCCCCGTTTACAATGAGCAGTTCTTC | CASSPSAGGPVYNEQFF
TRBJ2-7 | - | TRBV7-9 | few | TGTGCCAGCAGCTCCAATGACGGAAGCGGAGTTACCTACGAGCAGTACTTC | CASSSNDGSGVTYEQYF
TRBJ2-5 | TRBD2 | TRBV7-8 | - | TGTGCCAGCAGCCACGGACTAGCGGGAGAATCAGAGACCCAGTACTTC | CASSHGLAGESETQYF
TRBJ2-7 | - | TRBV2 | few | TGTGCCAGCAGCGCGGATAACAGCGACTTTTCCTACGAGCAGTACTTC | CASSADNSDFSYEQYF
TRBJ2-5 | - | TRBV20-1 | few | TGCAGTGCTCAGCCGGGACAAGGGGAAGAGACCCAGTACTTC | CSAQPGQGEETQYF
TRBJ1-1 | - | TRBV7-9 | - | TGTGCCAGCAGCTACGGACAACTGAACACTGAAGCTTTCTTT | CASSYGQLNTEAFF
TRBJ1-6 | - | TRBV20-1 | - | TGCAGTGCTAGCAGATACTCGGGATCACCCCTCCACTTT | CSASRYSGSPLHF
TRBJ2-1 | - | TRBV5-1 | - | TGCGCCAGCAGCTTTCAGGGTCGGGGTGAGCAGTTCTTC | CASSFQGRGEQFF
TRBJ2-1 | TRBD2 | TRBV20-1 | - | TGCAGTGCCGCCACGACTAGCGGGCGCCAGGATGAGCAGTTCTTC | CSAATTSGRQDEQFF
TRBJ2-6 | - | TRBV7-8 | - | TGTGCCAGCAGCTTAGGTTTACTATCCTCTGGGGCCAACGTCCTGACTTTC | CASSLGLLSSGANVLTF
TRBJ2-1 | - | TRBV4-3 | - | TGCGCCAGCAGCCTCGAGGGGGACCACCCCCACAATGAGCAGTTCTTC | CASSLEGDHPHNEQFF
TRBJ2-7 | TRBD1 | TRBV7-9 | few | TGTGCCAGCAGCTCCTATCAAGGGGGCACCTACGAGCAGTACTTC | CASSSYQGGTYEQYF
TRBJ1-1 | - | TRBV27 | once | TGTGCCACCCTCCCAACTTTGAACACTGAAGCTTTCTTT | CATLPTLNTEAFF
TRBJ2-7 | - | TRBV7-3 | - | TGTGCCAGCAGCCCTGGGGCCGGGATGGATGAGGAGCAGTACTTC | CASSPGAGMDEEQYF
TRBJ2-1 | TRBD2 | TRBV28 | once | TGTGCCAGCAGCCTACAGGGACTAGCGCCACAGGGGCAGTTCTTC | CASSLQGLAPQGQFF
TRBJ2-1 | - | TRBV27 | - | TGTGCCAGTACATTTCGGGACCTTACCTACAATGAGCAGTTCTTC | CASTFRDLTYNEQFF
TRBJ2-3 | - | TRBV20-1 | - | TGCAGTGCCGCGGGCGCTACTAGCACAGATACGCAGTATTTT | CSAAGATSTDTQYF
TRBJ2-5 | TRBD1 | TRBV28 | - | TGTGCCACCTTAGGACAGGGCTGGCAAGAGACCCAGTACTTC | CATLGQGWQETQYF
TRBJ2-5 | TRBD1 | TRBV12-3/TRBV12-4 | - | TGTGCCAGCAGTTTAGGGTTTGCAGGGGGCATCGAGACCCAGTACTTC | CASSLGFAGGIETQYF
TRBJ2-1 | TRBD2 | TRBV20-1 | - | TGCAGTGGAGCGCTAGCGGGAGGGCCCGTCGCCTACAATGAGCAGTTCTTC | CSGALAGGPVAYNEQFF
TRBJ2-1 | - | TRBV25-1 | - | TGTGCCAGCAGTGGACTAGGGAGCAGTGAGCAGTTCTTC | CASSGLGSSEQFF
TRBJ2-3 | - | TRBV12-3/TRBV12-4 | - | TGTGCCAGCAGTCCTAACATAGATGCGCAGTATTTT | CASSPNIDAQYF
TRBJ1-2 | - | TRBV21-1 | - | TGTGCCAGCAGCGACCAGGAGAGTTTCGGGTCTTTTAACTATGGCTACACCTTC | CASSDQESFGSFNYGYTF
TRBJ1-3 | - | TRBV11-2 | - | TGTGCCAGCAGCTTGTCCTTTAGCTCTGGAAACACCATATATTTT | CASSLSFSSGNTIYF
TRBJ1-5 | - | TRBV2 | - | TGTGCCAGCAGTCTACCGGGGGGGGTTTATAGCAATCAGCCCCAGCATTTT | CASSLPGGVYSNQPQHF
TRBJ2-1 | TRBD2 | TRBV28 | few | TGTGCCGAGTCTACAACTAGCGGGAGTTTCCGGGAGCAGTTCTTC | CAESTTSGSFREQFF
TRBJ2-1 | - | TRBV24-1 | - | TGTGCCACCAGTGACCCCGTTGGGGGGCGTAATGAGCAGTTCTTC | CATSDPVGGRNEQFF
TRBJ2-7 | - | TRBV20-1 | few | TGCAGTGCTAGAGATGTGAGTGATTACGAGCAGTACTTC | CSARDVSDYEQYF
TRBJ2-2 | TRBD2 | TRBV20-1 | - | TGCAGTGCTAGAGATAGGCTAGCGGGAGGAACCGGGGAGCTGTTTTTT | CSARDRLAGGTGELFF